A single sample gave rise to the 27 T cell receptor beta chains below, sequenced in a study of CD8+ T cells in alopecia areata. Sequencing templates came from extracted RNA that was reverse transcribed into cDNA. The repertoire was sequenced with immunoSEQ multiplex PCR; TCRdb's copy has only in-frame clones and lacks some. This table has some 110,000 clones, more than 30% appearing once. Sequenced input: CD4+ T cells sorted from blood. The receptor set was obtained from a human donor with alopecia areata.

This clone occurred a few times. This sequence joins TRBV30 and TRBJ2-2; unclear D gene. Trimming removed 5 bases at V and 9 bases at J, with 10 bases between. Germline V gives CDR1 GTSNPN, CDR2 SVGIG (reference sequence). The CDR3 is made up of 11 amino acids. CDR3 nucleotide sequence: TGTGCCTGGCAGCGTGGCTGGGAGCTGTTTTTT. It yields the protein CAWQRGWELFF.

This clone was seen at least ten times. This chain uses TRBV4-2 with TRBJ2-5; no definite D call. V dropped 4 bases and J dropped 0 bases, with 6 bases sitting between them. Germline CDR1 reads LGHNA; CDR2 reads YNFKEQ. The CDR3 is made up of 13 amino acids. CDR3 in amino acids: CASSRNHQETQYF. The CDR3 nucleotides read TGTGCCAGCAGCCGTAATCACCAAGAGACCCAGTACTTC.

The chain uses TRBV6-6 and TRBJ2-4, with 10 bases that match TRBD2. The germline gives CDR1 MNHNY, CDR2 SVGAGI (reference sequence). This CDR3 has 16 residues. With 0 bases clipped from V and 6 bases from J, the junction kept 5 bases outside the gene matches. This chain's CDR3 is CASSYSLASGRNIQYF. CDR3 nucleotides: TGTGCCAGCAGTTACTCGTTGGCTAGCGGGAGAAACATTCAGTACTTC.

This clone was picked up a small number of times. The V gene is TRBV29-1, the J gene TRBJ2-2, with D possibly matching TRBD2 (6 bases). Germline CDR1 reads SQVTM; CDR2 reads ANQGSEA. The CDR3 runs to 15 residues. V dropped 6 bases and J dropped 2 bases, with 16 bases sitting between them. The CDR3 protein is CSVGWLADNTGELFF. Written as DNA, the CDR3 is TGCAGCGTGGGATGGTTAGCGGACAACACCGGGGAGCTGTTTTTT.

In this sample, this clone turned up many times. V and J are TRBV7-2 and TRBJ2-7; either TRBD1 or TRBD2 may fit D (5 bases each). Germline CDR1 SGHTA, CDR2 FQGNSA. CDR3 length: 14 residues. The V end lost 4 bases, the J end lost 7 bases, and 17 bases lay between the germline ends. CDR3 bases: TGTGCCAGCAGCTCGGGACCGAGCTACGGAGAGCAGTACTTC. Translation gives CASSSGPSYGEQYF.

The chain carries TRBV27 and TRBJ1-6; D remains ambiguous. The CDR3 has 16 amino acids. V was pared by 3 bases and J by 3 bases, with 12 bases between. Germline V gene data show CDR1 as MNHEY and CDR2 as SMNVEV (reference sequence). CDR3 in DNA: TGTGCCAGCAGTTTGGGAGCCTCTTTCTATAATTCACCCCTCCACTTT. Translation: CASSLGASFYNSPLHF.

The chain carries TRBV29-1 and TRBJ2-1, with D tentatively TRBD1 (6 bases). CDR1 SQVTM and CDR2 ANQGSEA come from the germline V gene. This CDR3 spans 17 amino acids. V dropped 7 bases and J dropped 0 bases, with 22 bases sitting between them. The chain's CDR3 is CSAQGPNRAGSYNEQFF. CDR3 in DNA: TGCAGCGCCCAGGGTCCCAACAGGGCCGGCTCCTACAATGAGCAGTTCTTC.

The chain carries TRBV29-1 and TRBJ1-1; unclear D gene. Germline CDR1 reads SQVTM; CDR2 reads ANQGSEA. The length of the CDR3 is 14 residues. V was clipped by 6 bases and J by 0 bases, with 14 bases between them. The CDR3 nucleotides are TGCAGCGTGACGCTTGGGAATATGAACACTGAAGCTTTCTTT. It is translated as CSVTLGNMNTEAFF.

The V call is TRBV2, the J call TRBJ2-7; D is perhaps TRBD2 (6 bases). The V gene's germline CDR1 is SNHLY and CDR2 FYNNEI. Trimming pared 8 bases from V and 3 bases from J, leaving 20 bases between. This CDR3 contains 15 residues. In nucleotides, the CDR3 is TGTGCCAGCGGCTTAGAGGCGGGGCCCCTCTACGAGCAGTACTTC. It is translated as CASGLEAGPLYEQYF.

This clone was recorded a few times. J is TRBJ2-7 and V is TRBV23-1; D perhaps matches TRBD2 (6 bases). TRBV23-1 is given ORF status, its function remaining uncertain. The V end lost 4 bases, the J end lost 2 bases, and 21 bases lay between the germline ends. This CDR3 is 17 amino acids long. CDR3 sequence (DNA): TGCGCCAGCAGTCCTCCTCGGCCGGGACTTCCAGCCTACGAGCAGTACTTC. Translation: CASSPPRPGLPAYEQYF.

This clone was detected only a few times. This specimen includes other DNA sequences encoding the same CDR3. The rearrangement uses TRBV18 and TRBJ2-5; D unresolved. The germline V gene has CDR1 KGHSH and CDR2 LQKENI. This CDR3 contains 13 residues. The V and J ends lost 3 bases and 1 base respectively, with 6 bases between them. The DNA for the CDR3 is TGTGCCAGCTCACCGGGTAGCCAAGAGACCCAGTACTTC. This translates into CASSPGSQETQYF.

CDR3 protein: CASSLGGYNEQFF. As DNA, the CDR3 is TGTGCCAGCAGTTTAGGCGGGTACAATGAGCAGTTCTTC. The genes are TRBV28 and TRBJ2-1; possibly TRBD2 for D (5 bases). Germline V CDR1 and CDR2: MDHEN, SYDVKM. Trimming removed 2 bases at V and 4 bases at J, with 6 bases between. This CDR3 contains 13 residues. Full variable domain (missing parts from reference TRBV28 and TRBJ2-1): DVKVTQSSRYLVKRTGEKVFLECVQDMDHENMFWYRQDPGLGLRLIYFSYDVKMKEKGDIPEGYSVSREKKERFSLILESASTNQTSMYLCASSLGGYNEQFFGPGTRLTVL.

This chain uses TRBV4-3 with TRBJ1-2; D call uncertain. Per germline, CDR1 LGHNA and CDR2 YSLEER. Trimming took 0 bases from V and 8 from J, leaving 19 bases between them. This CDR3 contains 16 residues. The CDR3 DNA is TGCGCCAGCAGCCAAGATCGTACAACCCAAGGAGGGGGCTACACCTTC. This translates into CASSQDRTTQGGGYTF.

The V gene is TRBV29-1, the J gene TRBJ1-4, with D maybe TRBD1 (6 bases). The CDR3 extends over 12 amino acids. In germline, CDR1 is SQVTM, CDR2 ANQGSEA. Trimming pared 4 bases from V and 12 bases from J, leaving 15 bases between. CDR3 residues: CSVGDTLVELFF. The DNA of the CDR3 is TGCAGCGTTGGGGACACCCTTGTGGAACTGTTTTTT.

This clone has a handful of counts. The genes are TRBV28 and TRBJ1-1, with D unresolved. CDR3 length equals 12 residues. Trimming stripped 5 bases from V and 11 bases from J, with 15 bases between. CDR1 and CDR2 from the germline V gene are MDHEN and SYDVKM. CDR3 protein: CASSLTAGKAFF. In DNA, the CDR3 is TGTGCCAGCAGTCTTACCGCAGGAAAGGCTTTCTTT.

The CDR3 nucleotides read TGTGCCTGGATGAGGGACGGATTTATGTACTTC. It yields the protein CAWMRDGFMYF. The V call is TRBV30, the J call TRBJ2-7; D is possibly TRBD1 or TRBD2 (5 bases each). Trimming shortened V by 4 bases and J by 12 bases, and 16 bases separated the two germline ends. The CDR3 is 11 amino acids. Germline loops: CDR1 GTSNPN, CDR2 SVGIG (reference sequence).

The chain links TRBV15 to TRBJ2-1; TRBD2 aligns across 7 bases. The CDR3 is 16 amino acids. CDR1 and CDR2 from the germline V gene are LNHNV and YYDKDF (reference sequence). Trimming took 0 bases from V and 1 from J; bases not matched to a gene: 3. The CDR3 loop is CATSRDQLASYNEQFF. The CDR3, as DNA: TGTGCCACCAGCAGAGATCAACTAGCGTCCTACAATGAGCAGTTCTTC.

The V call is TRBV29-1, the J call TRBJ1-4, with TRBD1 identical over 9 bases. The CDR3 has 13 amino acids. V trimming: 5 bases; J trimming: 6 bases; junction bases outside the gene matches: 4. In germline, CDR1 is SQVTM, CDR2 ANQGSEA. CDR3 DNA: TGCAGCGTTTGCCGGGACAGGGATGAAAAACTGTTTTTT. Residues: CSVCRDRDEKLFF.

V and J are TRBV30 and TRBJ2-7; D ambiguous. This CDR3 has 13 residues. With 1 base removed from V and 4 bases from J, the gap between germline ends came to 11 bases. CDR1 GTSNPN and CDR2 SVGIG come from the germline V gene (reference sequence). This CDR3 reads CAWSELFSYEQYF. DNA for the CDR3: TGTGCCTGGAGTGAATTATTCTCGTACGAGCAGTACTTC.

The chain couples TRBV4-1 to TRBJ2-3; D gene uncertain. V was clipped by 0 bases and J by 11 bases, with 15 bases between them. The CDR3 length is 14 residues. The germline CDR1 and CDR2 sequences are MGHRA and YSYEKL. As DNA, the CDR3 is TGCGCCAGCAGCCAAGATTCAAGCCTGATGGAGCAGTATTTT. Translated, it gives CASSQDSSLMEQYF.

This clone was detected only a few times. The chain couples TRBV2 to TRBJ1-1; D not resolved. V dropped 2 bases and J dropped 1 base, with 8 bases sitting between them. Germline CDR1 is SNHLY and CDR2 is FYNNEI. The CDR3 runs to 14 residues. This CDR3 is CASSEFEGNTEAFF. The DNA of the CDR3 is TGTGCCAGCAGTGAATTTGAGGGGAACACTGAAGCTTTCTTT.

The gene calls are TRBV27 and TRBJ2-2, with 9 nucleotides matching TRBD1. CDR1 MNHEY and CDR2 SMNVEV come from the germline V gene (reference sequence). Germline trimming cut 6 bases from V and 4 bases from J; bases unmatched to any gene: 6. This CDR3 comprises 15 residues. CDR3 DNA: TGTGCCAGCAGATCACAGGGGGCGGGCACCGGGGAGCTGTTTTTT. It encodes CASRSQGAGTGELFF.

The rearrangement joins TRBV7-2 to TRBJ2-1; no definite D call. There are 13 residues in the CDR3. The germline V gene encodes CDR1 SGHTA and CDR2 FQGNSA. V shed 1 base and J shed 7 bases, with 8 bases lying between them. CDR3 residues: CASSLVPSNEQFF. The CDR3 nucleotides read TGTGCCAGCAGCTTAGTGCCTTCTAATGAGCAGTTCTTC.

The chain combines TRBV30 with TRBJ2-1; maybe TRBD1 (5 bases). Trimming removed 7 bases at V and 1 base at J, with 14 bases between. CDR3 length: 14 residues. The germline CDR1 and CDR2 sequences are GTSNPN and SVGIG (reference sequence). The CDR3 region has the DNA TGTGCCTCCCAACTCCAGGGATCCTACAATGAGCAGTTCTTC. Its translation: CASQLQGSYNEQFF. Full variable domain (remainder filled in from reference TRBV30 and TRBJ2-1): SQTIHQWPATLVQPVGSPLSLECTVEGTSNPNLYWYRQAAGRGLQLLFYSVGIGQISSEVPQNLSASRPQDRQFILSSKKLLLSDSGFYLCASQLQGSYNEQFFGPGTRLTVL.

In its sample, this clone was seen a few times. The CDR3 nucleotides read TGTGCCAGCTCACCACCCCCGCAGGGTTGGCTCTACGAGCAGTACTTC. Its translation is CASSPPPQGWLYEQYF. The chain combines TRBV18 with TRBJ2-7, with D tentatively TRBD1 (5 bases). Germline V gene lookup returns CDR1 KGHSH and CDR2 LQKENI. V lost 0 bases to trimming and J lost 3 bases, with 15 bases between them. This CDR3 has 16 residues.

This clone turned up a few times. The rearrangement uses TRBV29-1 and TRBJ2-2; D is possibly TRBD1 (5 bases). CDR1 is SQVTM, CDR2 ANQGSEA, per germline. The CDR3 is 17 residues long. V lost 1 base, J lost 5 bases, and 20 bases lay in between. CDR3 amino acids: CSVEVVGPIKKTGELFF. The CDR3 region has the DNA TGCAGCGTTGAAGTGGTGGGGCCTATAAAAAAAACCGGGGAGCTGTTTTTT.

V usage is TRBV25-1 and J usage is TRBJ2-7, with TRBD1 identical over 8 bases. Germline assignment: CDR1 MGHDK and CDR2 SYGVNS. The CDR3 loop spans 14 amino acids. J was trimmed by 7 bases and V by 4 bases; bases with no gene match: 9. Here the CDR3 DNA reads TGTGCCAGCAGTGTCACAGGGGGACTTGGGGAGCAGTACTTC. This codes for CASSVTGGLGEQYF.